These 22 T cell receptor beta chains were sequenced from one sample in a study of vaccination effects on CD4 cells after COVID-19. The ViraFEST assay expanded antigen-specific CD4+ T cells with viral peptide pools before sequencing. Having been cultured for around ten days, the cells underwent CD4+ T cell isolation. Participants received two doses of either the BNT162b2 or mRNA-1273 vaccine. Their antigen targets remain unknown. The assay was immunoSEQ multiplex PCR, and TCRdb's table has in-frame clones only and misses some. Here the sample spans 25,000 to 35,000 clones, 75% to 90% being singletons. The specimen comprised CD4+ T cells from PBMCs cultured with SARS-CoV-2 spike peptides, sampled after COVID-19 vaccination. The receptors originated from a human donor who received a COVID-19 vaccine. Some clones in this sample may be carry-over from other donors' samples.

The V gene is TRBV7-9, the J gene TRBJ2-1; D is perhaps TRBD1 (7 bases). The germline CDR1 and CDR2 sequences are SEHNR and FQNEAQ (reference sequence). Trimming shortened V by 1 base and J by 2 bases, and 12 bases separated the two germline ends. CDR3 length equals 16 residues. The CDR3 sequence: CASSLVRDRPYNEQFF. The CDR3 DNA follows: TGTGCCAGCAGCTTAGTGCGGGACAGACCCTACAATGAGCAGTTCTTC.

The chain combines TRBV12-1 with TRBJ1-1. TRBV12-1 is flagged as a pseudogene. This CDR3 contains 12 residues. The CDR3, as DNA: TGTGCCAGCAGCTTTTATGCACCGTGCGCTTTCTTT. Encoded protein: CASSFYAPCAFF.

The rearrangement joins TRBV5-5 to TRBJ1-2; no definite D call. V shed 2 bases and J shed 5 bases, with 7 bases lying between them. The CDR3 contains 12 residues. In germline, CDR1 is SGHKS, CDR2 YYEKEE (reference sequence). The CDR3 here is CASSFLTYGYTF. CDR3 DNA sequence: TGTGCCAGCAGCTTTTTGACTTATGGCTACACCTTC.

V usage is TRBV12-3 or TRBV12-4 and J usage is TRBJ1-2; D is unclear. This CDR3 spans 13 amino acids. Trimming left V 6 bases short and J 5 bases short, with 13 bases between. The CDR3 protein is CASSPPVEYGYTF. The DNA for the CDR3 is TGTGCCAGCAGCCCGCCGGTTGAGTATGGCTACACCTTC.

In this sample, this clone turned up once. The chain employs TRBV12-3 or TRBV12-4 and TRBJ1-3, with no clear D. Trimming took off 6 bases at V and 3 bases at J, with 9 bases between the two ends. This CDR3 region has 13 residues. The CDR3 DNA reads as TGTGCCAGCAGGTCCGCTGGTGGAAACACCATATATTTT. It codes for CASRSAGGNTIYF.

The chain recombines TRBV6-1 with TRBJ1-2, with D possibly being TRBD1 (5 bases). V lost 0 bases, J lost 5 bases, and 22 bases lay in between. Germline V lookup: CDR1 MNHNS, CDR2 SASEGT. This CDR3 comprises 18 residues. The CDR3 region has the DNA TGTGCCAGCAGTGAAGCCCTTGGTCCCGAGAGGGGAGGTTATGGCTACACCTTC. This translates into CASSEALGPERGGYGYTF.

This clone came up once. The genes are TRBV24-1 and TRBJ2-1, with 8 bases matching TRBD1. This CDR3 comprises 16 residues. The trim removed 3 bases at V and 1 base at J, leaving 4 bases unmatched. In germline, CDR1 is KGHDR, CDR2 SFDVKD. The CDR3 reads CATSDPDRESYNEQFF. The CDR3 DNA reads as TGTGCCACCAGTGATCCGGACAGGGAATCCTACAATGAGCAGTTCTTC.

This clone is judged medium-sized. The chain has TRBV7-3 and TRBJ2-3; 14 bases line up with TRBD2. Trimming at V came to 4 bases and at J to 4 bases, leaving 4 bases not matched to a gene. The CDR3 consists of 16 residues. Germline lookup yields CDR1 SGHTA and CDR2 FQGTGA. The CDR3 DNA is TGTGCCAGCAGCTCAGGACTAGCGGGGGGCTCAGATACGCAGTATTTT. Residues: CASSSGLAGGSDTQYF.

This clone was detected only a few times. The chain is built from TRBV18 and TRBJ1-3, with a tentative D call TRBD1 (5 bases). The CDR3 extends over 15 amino acids. The V gene's germline CDR1 is KGHSH and CDR2 LQKENI. Deletions cut 5 bases from V and 0 bases from J, with 11 bases between. In nucleotides, the CDR3 is TGTGCCAGCTCAGTAACCGGGACCTCTGGAAACACCATATATTTT. It specifies CASSVTGTSGNTIYF.

This rearrangement joins TRBV5-1 to TRBJ2-1; D gene ambiguous. There are 15 residues in the CDR3. V was shortened by 3 bases and J by 5 bases, with 15 bases between the two germline ends. CDR1 and CDR2 (germline): SGHRS, YFSETQ. The CDR3 DNA reads TGCGCCAGCAGCTACGACCCGGGCACCCACAATGAGCAGTTCTTC. Translation gives CASSYDPGTHNEQFF.

The rearrangement uses TRBV10-3 and TRBJ2-5; 7 bases agree with TRBD2. This CDR3 spans 14 amino acids. Looked up from germline, CDR1 is ENHRY and CDR2 is SYGVKD. With 4 bases clipped from V and 4 bases from J, the junction kept 6 bases outside the gene matches. The CDR3 DNA is TGTGCCATCAGTGGCCCCCCGGGGGGAGAGACCCAGTACTTC. The encoded protein is CAISGPPGGETQYF.

This clone has just a few counts. V is TRBV18 and J is TRBJ2-7, with D tentatively TRBD1 (6 bases). Germline-derived CDR1 and CDR2 are KGHSH and LQKENI. The CDR3 is 14 residues long. Trimming took off 4 bases at V and 3 bases at J, with 13 bases between the two ends. CDR3 bases: TGTGCCAGCTCACTAGGGACACCCGGCTACGAGCAGTACGTC. Protein: CASSLGTPGYEQYV.

With regard to this clone: Distinct nucleotide sequences in the sample also encode this CDR3. This sequence joins TRBV6-5 and TRBJ1-6; maybe TRBD1 (5 bases). CDR1 is MNHEY and CDR2 is SVGAGI in the germline V gene. This CDR3 region has 15 residues. V was cut by 2 bases and J by 7 bases, with 12 bases left in between. CDR3 protein: CASSYLSQGNSPLHF. For the CDR3, the DNA is TGTGCCAGCAGTTACCTCTCCCAGGGAAATTCACCCCTCCACTTT.

J is TRBJ2-7 and V is TRBV15; D gene unclear. Germline loops: CDR1 LNHNV, CDR2 YYDKDF (reference sequence). This CDR3 contains 11 residues. Trimming removed 4 bases from V and 3 bases from J, with 4 bases in between. The CDR3 loop reads CATSNDYEQYV. The CDR3 DNA reads TGTGCCACCAGCAACGACTACGAGCAGTACGTC.

The rearrangement links TRBV5-1 to TRBJ1-6; D not certain. V lost 0 bases and J lost 7, with 5 bases in between. The CDR3 loop spans 13 amino acids. Germline CDR1 SGHRS, CDR2 YFSETQ. CDR3 protein: CASSLDNNSPLHF. The CDR3 DNA reads as TGCGCCAGCAGCTTGGACAACAATTCACCCCTCCACTTT. The variable domain in full, completed from reference TRBV5-1 and TRBJ1-6, reads KAGVTQTPRYLIKTRGQQVTLSCSPISGHRSVSWYQQTPGQGLQFLFEYFSETQRNKGNFPGRFSGRQFSNSRSEMNVSTLELGDSALYLCASSLDNNSPLHFGNGTRLTVT.

The chain is built from TRBV27 and TRBJ1-6, with TRBD1 identical over 8 bases. V lost 5 bases to trimming and J lost 9 bases; unmatched junction nucleotides: 9. The CDR3 runs 15 residues. Germline CDR1 MNHEY, CDR2 SMNVEV (reference sequence). The DNA of the CDR3 is TGTGCCAGCAGTCCCAGGGGGCTAGTGCTTTCACCCCTCCACTTT. Its translation is CASSPRGLVLSPLHF.

The J gene is TRBJ1-1, the V gene TRBV30; D uncertain. The CDR3 extends over 11 amino acids. CDR1 and CDR2 (germline): GTSNPN, SVGIG (reference sequence). The V end lost 4 bases, the J end lost 5 bases, and 8 bases lay between the germline ends. CDR3 in DNA: TGTGCCTGGAATAGTAATACTGAAGCTTTCTTT. The encoded protein is CAWNSNTEAFF.

The chain links TRBV28 to TRBJ2-2; 10 nucleotides line up with TRBD2. CDR1 is MDHEN and CDR2 is SYDVKM in the germline V gene. This CDR3 contains 15 residues. The V and J ends lost 6 bases and 4 bases, in that order; junction bases with no gene match: 5. CDR3 loop: CASSERGGSTGELFF. CDR3 bases: TGTGCCAGCAGCGAGCGGGGGGGAAGCACCGGGGAGCTGTTTTTT.

The V call is TRBV10-3, the J call TRBJ1-1, with D maybe TRBD1 (5 bases). The CDR3 runs to 14 residues. CDR1 and CDR2 from the germline V gene are ENHRY and SYGVKD. V lost 4 bases and J 0 bases, leaving 9 bases between the germline ends. This chain's CDR3 is CAISGDGMNTEAFF. The CDR3 bases are TGTGCCATCAGTGGGGACGGCATGAACACTGAAGCTTTCTTT.

V gene TRBV5-1 combines with J gene TRBJ2-3; 13 nucleotides match TRBD2. Germline CDR1 SGHRS, CDR2 YFSETQ. V shed 4 bases and J 1 base; nucleotides not matched to a gene: 3. The CDR3 has 16 residues. This CDR3 is CASSAGTSGGTDTQYF. Here the CDR3 DNA reads TGCGCCAGCAGCGCGGGGACTAGCGGGGGCACAGATACGCAGTATTTT.

The chain links TRBV18 to TRBJ2-5, with TRBD2 as a possible D gene (7 bases). Germline V lookup: CDR1 KGHSH, CDR2 LQKENI. CDR3 size: 14 residues. Deletions cut 3 bases from V and 5 bases from J, with 13 bases between. CDR3 nucleotides: TGTGCCAGCTCACCGTACGGGGGGCTGGAGACCCAGTACTTC. Translation: CASSPYGGLETQYF.

The chain is built from TRBV10-1 and TRBJ2-2, with D possibly TRBD1 on 5 matching bases. V was trimmed by 2 bases and J by 4 bases, leaving 8 bases between them. Germline V gene lookup returns CDR1 WNHNN and CDR2 SYGVQD (reference sequence). This CDR3 contains 14 residues. CDR3 sequence reads: CASSETGATGELFF. In DNA form, the CDR3 reads TGCGCCAGCAGTGAGACTGGGGCCACCGGGGAGCTGTTTTTT.